This T cell receptor (beta chain) originates from a study of a mutant IDH1 vaccine in newly diagnosed glioma. The time point denotes: week 11, during vaccination. With topical imiquimod, each dose of the vaccine consisted of 300 ug of mutant IDH1 20-mer peptide. CDR1 is GTSNPN and CDR2 is SVGIG in the germline V gene (reference sequence). Trimming removed 2 bases at V and 6 bases at J, with 9 bases between. The CDR3 loop spans 12 amino acids. Sequencing was performed with immunoSEQ multiplex PCR; in TCRdb, only in-frame clones are kept and a portion is missing. The sample contains over 55,000 clones, around 89% of which appear only once. Concerning this clone itself: Its target is not known.

Here the sequenced sample was PBMCs, taken from a glioma patient whose treatment included an IDH1 peptide vaccine. The gene calls are TRBV30 and TRBJ2-3; D gene ambiguous. The TCR was taken from a man aged 35 to 55 with glioma. The CDR3, as DNA: TGTGCCTGGAGTCTGGGCGCGGATACGCAGTATTTT. It codes for CAWSLGADTQYF. Drawing the rest from reference TRBV30 and TRBJ2-3, the complete variable domain is SQTIHQWPATLVQPVGSPLSLECTVEGTSNPNLYWYRQAAGRGLQLLFYSVGIGQISSEVPQNLSASRPQDRQFILSSKKLLLSDSGFYLCAWSLGADTQYFGPGTRLTVL.